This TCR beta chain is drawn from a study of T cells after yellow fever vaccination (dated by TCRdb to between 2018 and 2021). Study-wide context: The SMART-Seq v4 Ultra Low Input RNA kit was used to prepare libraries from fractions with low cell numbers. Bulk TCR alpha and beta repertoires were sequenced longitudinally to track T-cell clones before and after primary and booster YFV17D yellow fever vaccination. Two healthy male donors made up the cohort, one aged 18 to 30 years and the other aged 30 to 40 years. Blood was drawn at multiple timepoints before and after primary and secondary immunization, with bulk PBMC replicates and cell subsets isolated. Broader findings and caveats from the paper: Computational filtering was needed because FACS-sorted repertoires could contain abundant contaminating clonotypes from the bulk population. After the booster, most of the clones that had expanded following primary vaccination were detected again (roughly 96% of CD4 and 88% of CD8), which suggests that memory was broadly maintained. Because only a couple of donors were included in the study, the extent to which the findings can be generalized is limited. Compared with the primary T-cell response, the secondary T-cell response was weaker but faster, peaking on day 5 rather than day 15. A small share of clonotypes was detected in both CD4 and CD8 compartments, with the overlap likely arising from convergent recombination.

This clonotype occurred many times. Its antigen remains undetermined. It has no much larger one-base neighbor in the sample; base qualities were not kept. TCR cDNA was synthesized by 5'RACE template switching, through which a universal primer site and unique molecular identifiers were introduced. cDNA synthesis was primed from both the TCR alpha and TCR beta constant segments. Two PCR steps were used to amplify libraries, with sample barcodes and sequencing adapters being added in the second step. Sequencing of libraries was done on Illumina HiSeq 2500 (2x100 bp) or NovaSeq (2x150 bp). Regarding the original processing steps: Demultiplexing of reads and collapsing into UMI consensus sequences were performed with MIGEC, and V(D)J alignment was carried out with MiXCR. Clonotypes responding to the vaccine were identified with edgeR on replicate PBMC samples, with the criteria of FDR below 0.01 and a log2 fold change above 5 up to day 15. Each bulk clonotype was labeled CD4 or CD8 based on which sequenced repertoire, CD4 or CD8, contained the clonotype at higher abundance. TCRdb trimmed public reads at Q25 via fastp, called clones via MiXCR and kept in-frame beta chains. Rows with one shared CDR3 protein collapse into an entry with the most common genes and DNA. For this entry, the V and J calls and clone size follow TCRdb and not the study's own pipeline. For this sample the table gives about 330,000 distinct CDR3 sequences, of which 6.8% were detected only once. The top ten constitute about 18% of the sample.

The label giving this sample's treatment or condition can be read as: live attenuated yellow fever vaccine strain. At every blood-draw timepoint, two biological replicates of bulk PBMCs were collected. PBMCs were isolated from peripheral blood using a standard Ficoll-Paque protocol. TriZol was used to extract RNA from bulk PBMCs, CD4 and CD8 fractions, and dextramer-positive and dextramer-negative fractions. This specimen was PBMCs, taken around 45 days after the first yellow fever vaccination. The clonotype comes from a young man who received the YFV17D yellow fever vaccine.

The DNA reads as follows: TGTGCCAGCAGACTAGCGGGGGGACCCTACGAGCAGTACTTC. Its coded protein is CASRLAGGPYEQYF. Recombination linked TRBV7-2 to TRBJ2-7; 12 bases in the middle match TRBD2. Reading the germline V gene gives CDR1 SGHTA and CDR2 FQGNSA. Relative to germline, V is missing 6 bases and J is missing 2 bases, with 2 bases of the junction outside any gene match. The CDR3 has 14 amino acids, counting the end cysteine and phenylalanine. Just CDR3 DNA is preserved here, 42 bases in frame from base 1.